This T cell receptor beta chain was profiled in a study of cytomegalovirus exposure and HLA in healthy donors. Study-level points and caveats: Using the classifier, cytomegalovirus status was reportedly diagnosed with high specificity and sensitivity. Differences between HLA loci emerged in a later analysis of TCR association rates, with DRB1 most and HLA-C fewest.

About this clone: Its antigen is as yet unknown.

V gave up 4 bases and J gave up 4 bases, with 18 bases separating them. The CDR3 is 15 residues long. Germline CDR1 is SGHDT and CDR2 is YYEEEE. PCR primers comprised 60 Vbeta and 13 Jbeta primers. TCRdb's table, derived via immunoSEQ multiplex PCR, lists solely in-frame clones and lacks some. The sample yields some 100,000 clones, about 80% seen once. The gene calls are TRBV5-6 and TRBJ2-7, with D possibly being TRBD2 (6 bases). The sequence came from a female donor in good health and CMV-seropositive. The sequenced sample consisted of PBMCs. CDR3 nucleotides: TGTGCCAGCAGCAGCTGGGAGGCCCGGTATTACGAGCAGTACTTC. Amino acids: CASSSWEARYYEQYF.